This entry concerns a single TCR beta chain. Germline loops: CDR1 SGHRS, CDR2 YFSETQ. Deletions cut 0 bases from V and 2 bases from J, with 21 bases between. CDR3 size: 18 residues. Each CDR3 protein is one row after TCRdb ran MiXCR on the 5' RACE reads. The sample consists of 120,000 or so distinct CDR3 sequences, 10% to 15% of them appearing once. The sample comes from a study of early T cells in non-severe SARS-CoV-2 infection. This chain links TRBV5-1 with TRBJ2-7, with D uncertain. The starting material was whole blood, obtained at baseline. This TCR was sampled from an adult who was a healthcare worker with PCR-confirmed SARS-CoV-2 infection or an uninfected control (not recorded which). The CDR3 here is CASSLALGQFTFAYEQYF. CDR3 nucleotides: TGCGCCAGCAGCTTGGCCTTAGGCCAATTTACGTTCGCCTACGAGCAGTACTTC.